The rows below give T cell receptor beta chains drawn from one sample of a study of cytomegalovirus exposure and HLA in healthy donors. Sequencing was performed with immunoSEQ multiplex PCR; in TCRdb, only in-frame clones are kept and a portion is missing. The table lists over 150,000 clones, 77% of them singletons. The specimen sequenced was PBMCs. The receptors stem from a woman in her 40s in good health and CMV-seropositive. The CDR3 runs from the conserved cysteine through the conserved F or W.

length,J,V,CDR3
14,TRBJ1-5,TRBV6-5,CASSKDRGNQPQHF
13,TRBJ1-5,TRBV29-1,CSVADRVDQPQHF
14,TRBJ2-1,TRBV10-1,CASSESSGSNEQFF
15,TRBJ1-4,TRBV6-1,CASSGPGQGKEKLFF
16,TRBJ1-4,TRBV30,CAWSTPGGATNEKLFF
15,TRBJ1-5,TRBV6-5,CASSYSGLPPQPQHF
14,TRBJ1-1,TRBV9,CASSRLSSGTEAFF
15,TRBJ2-7,TRBV5-4,CASSLGSRASYEQYF
15,TRBJ2-5,TRBV5-1,CASSLGAGGPEEQYF
13,TRBJ1-1,TRBV18,CASSQGQHTEAFF
14,TRBJ1-1,TRBV5-1,CASTGKVPNTEAFF
13,TRBJ2-3,TRBV29-1,CSVKGVFTDTQYF
14,TRBJ2-5,TRBV7-2,CASNIGSSISTQYF
14,TRBJ1-2,TRBV6-5,CASSYGKKNYGYTF
15,TRBJ2-1,TRBV7-2,CASSGSGSLYNEQFF
14,TRBJ2-1,TRBV27,CASEGVDRVNEQFF
15,TRBJ1-2,TRBV5-6,CASSLIGQGDYGYTF
14,TRBJ1-1,TRBV19,CASRTGAKNTEAFF
16,TRBJ2-1,TRBV30,CAWTKLAGGSYNEQFF
15,TRBJ1-1,TRBV7-2,CASSLNRVVNTEAFF
14,NA,TRBV25-1,CASSPPLRGGEQYF
12,TRBJ2-7,TRBV21-1,CASTFSGTKRYF
14,TRBJ1-1,TRBV6-5,CASSYSWSQGDAFF
14,TRBJ1-6,TRBV7-9,CASSLDSDNSPLHF
15,TRBJ2-7,TRBV13,CASSMGLAATYEQYF
15,TRBJ2-3,TRBV30,CACSLAAAGTDTQYF
14,TRBJ2-7,TRBV6-5,CASTLTGILDEQYF
14,TRBJ1-1,TRBV11-3,CASSKERSGTEAFF
13,TRBJ2-3,TRBV6-6,CASSYPTEDTQYF
15,TRBJ1-2,TRBV4-1,CASSQGERGLYGYTF
17,TRBJ2-2,TRBV7-2,CASSRRSLGSGAGELFF
15,TRBJ2-2,TRBV9,CASSVGGSNTGELFF
13,TRBJ2-3,TRBV6-4,CASSDPNTDTQYF
16,TRBJ2-7,TRBV7-6,CASSSTQGARINEQYF
12,TRBJ2-2,TRBV5-4,CASSFTGRELFF
14,TRBJ2-5,TRBV6-5,CASSLSGGRETQYF
14,TRBJ2-3,TRBV29-1,CSVSGGELTDTQYF
17,TRBJ2-5,TRBV11-3,CASSLVVGAGVQETQYF
13,TRBJ2-1,TRBV19,CASGESSYNEQFF
12,TRBJ2-7,TRBV5-6,CASSLGVYEQYF
16,TRBJ1-3,TRBV10-3,CAISEFLTGSGNTIYF